The source of this T cell receptor beta chain is a study of cytomegalovirus exposure and HLA in healthy donors. Findings and caveats of the study: Using a false discovery rate of 0.05, a later analysis showed that about 16,000 TCR beta sequences were associated with HLA alleles. Rarity marked most TCR sequences, yet some public TCRs occurred in many donors. A missense variant in DCLRE1C was later tied to TCR beta V- and J-gene trimming. In a later analysis, HLA-C alleles had the fewest associated TCRs, DRB1 alleles the most.

Of note for this clone: Its antigen is currently unknown.

The PCR had 60 Vbeta and 13 Jbeta primers. Sequenced by immunoSEQ multiplex PCR; TCRdb stores in-frame clones only, minus some. The repertoire holds 150,000 to 200,000 clones, with around 75% as singletons. CDR1 is LGHNA and CDR2 is YSLEER in the germline V gene. Between the trimmed V and J ends, which lost 4 bases and 1 base, there was a span of 19 bases. This CDR3 region has 17 residues. Input material: PBMCs. This clonotype was sampled from a woman in her twenties or thirties in good health and CMV-seropositive. The V and J genes are TRBV4-3 and TRBJ1-1; a weak D match, TRBD1 (6 bases). CDR3 in amino acids: CASSRGGEESRNTEAFF. CDR3 in DNA: TGCGCCAGCAGCCGAGGGGGGGAGGAATCTAGGAACACTGAAGCTTTCTTT.